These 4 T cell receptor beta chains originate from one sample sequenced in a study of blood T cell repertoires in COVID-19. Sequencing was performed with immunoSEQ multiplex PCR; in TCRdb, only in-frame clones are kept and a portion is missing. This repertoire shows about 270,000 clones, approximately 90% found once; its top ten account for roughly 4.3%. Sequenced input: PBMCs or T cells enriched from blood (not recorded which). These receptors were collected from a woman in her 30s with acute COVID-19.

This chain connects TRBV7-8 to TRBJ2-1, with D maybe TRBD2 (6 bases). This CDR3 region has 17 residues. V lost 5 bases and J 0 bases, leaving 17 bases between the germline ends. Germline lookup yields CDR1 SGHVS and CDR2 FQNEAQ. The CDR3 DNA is TGTGCCAGCAGCGTTACTTTATCCGGGGGCTCCTACAATGAGCAGTTCTTC. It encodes CASSVTLSGGSYNEQFF.

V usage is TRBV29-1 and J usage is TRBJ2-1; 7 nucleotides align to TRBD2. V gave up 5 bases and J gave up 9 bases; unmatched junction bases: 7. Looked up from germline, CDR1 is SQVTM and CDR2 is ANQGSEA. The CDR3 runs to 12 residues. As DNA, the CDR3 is TGCAGCGTTCGACGGGAGGCAAGTGAGCAGTTCTTC. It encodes CSVRREASEQFF.

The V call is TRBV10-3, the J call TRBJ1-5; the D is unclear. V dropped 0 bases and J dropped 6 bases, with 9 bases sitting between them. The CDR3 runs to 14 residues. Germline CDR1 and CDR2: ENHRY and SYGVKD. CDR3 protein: CAISESGSGQPQHF. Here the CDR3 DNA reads TGTGCCATCAGTGAGTCCGGGAGCGGTCAGCCCCAGCATTTT.

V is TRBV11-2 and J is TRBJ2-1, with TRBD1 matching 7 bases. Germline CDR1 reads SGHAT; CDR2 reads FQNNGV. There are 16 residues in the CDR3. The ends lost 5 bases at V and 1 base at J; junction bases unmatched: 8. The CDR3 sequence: CASSTYRGSSYNEQFF. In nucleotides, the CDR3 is TGTGCCAGCAGCACGTACAGGGGTTCGTCCTACAATGAGCAGTTCTTC.